These T cell receptor beta chains were read from a single sample in a study of T cell responses to AZD1222 COVID-19 vaccine. Profiling relied on immunoSEQ multiplex PCR, and the TCRdb table lists in-frame clones only, not all of them. The sample carries more than 110,000 clones, about 93% recorded once. This specimen was peripheral blood, taken on day 0 of AZD1222 vaccination. The receptor source for this set is an adult in good health. The CDR3 runs from the conserved cysteine through the conserved F or W. Fields, in order: D gene, clone size, V gene, J gene, CDR3 protein, CDR3 DNA. D genes are given only for firm matches. Size is stated for part of the rows, as once, few or many counts, or as a class when the clone is expanded.

D: NA; size: NA; V: TRBV6-5; J: TRBJ1-1; CDR3: CASSTSRTRGTEAFF; DNA: TGTGCCAGCAGCACAAGCCGGACGAGGGGCACTGAAGCTTTCTTT
D: NA; size: NA; V: TRBV27; J: TRBJ1-2; CDR3: CASSTHRVNYGYTF; DNA: TGTGCCAGCAGTACCCACAGGGTTAACTATGGCTACACCTTC
D: NA; size: NA; V: TRBV28; J: TRBJ1-4; CDR3: CASSRLEGPYEKLFF; DNA: TGTGCCAGCAGCCGCCTCGAGGGTCCATATGAAAAACTGTTTTTT
D: NA; size: NA; V: TRBV19; J: TRBJ2-1; CDR3: CASSIFGEVGNEQFF; DNA: TGTGCCAGTAGTATATTCGGGGAGGTGGGCAATGAGCAGTTCTTC
D: NA; size: NA; V: TRBV29-1; J: TRBJ1-2; CDR3: CSVSARTLTF; DNA: TGCAGCGTTTCCGCCCGAACCCTCACCTTC
D: TRBD1; size: NA; V: TRBV5-1; J: TRBJ1-1; CDR3: CASSPGTGGVYTEAFF; DNA: TGCGCCAGCAGCCCTGGGACAGGGGGGGTGTACACTGAAGCTTTCTTT
D: NA; size: NA; V: TRBV5-5; J: TRBJ1-5; CDR3: CASSLPGQGWNQPQHF; DNA: TGTGCCAGCAGCCTCCCCGGGCAGGGCTGGAATCAGCCCCAGCATTTT
D: NA; size: NA; V: TRBV2; J: TRBJ1-1; CDR3: CASSDLQAGVDTEAFF; DNA: TGTGCCAGCAGTGATCTTCAAGCAGGGGTGGACACTGAAGCTTTCTTT
D: NA; size: NA; V: TRBV12-3/TRBV12-4; J: TRBJ1-1; CDR3: CASSLGVTEAFF; DNA: TGTGCCAGCAGTTTGGGTGTGACTGAAGCTTTCTTT
D: TRBD1; size: NA; V: TRBV7-9; J: TRBJ2-6; CDR3: CASTKGATGANVLTF; DNA: TGTGCCAGCACCAAGGGGGCTACTGGGGCCAACGTCCTGACTTTC
D: NA; size: NA; V: TRBV5-4; J: TRBJ2-4; CDR3: CASSLGWDTNIQYF; DNA: TGTGCCAGCAGCTTGGGGTGGGACACCAACATTCAGTACTTC
D: NA; size: once; V: TRBV21-1; J: TRBJ1-6; CDR3: CANPRGTSLHF; DNA: TGTGCCAACCCTAGGGGGACGTCCCTCCACTTT
D: NA; size: NA; V: TRBV4-2; J: TRBJ1-1; CDR3: CASSRRRQNTEAFF; DNA: TGTGCCAGCAGCCGCCGACGGCAGAACACTGAAGCTTTCTTT
D: NA; size: NA; V: TRBV4-2; J: TRBJ2-5; CDR3: CASSQGRGTQETQYF; DNA: TGTGCCAGCAGCCAAGGCAGAGGGACCCAAGAGACCCAGTACTTC